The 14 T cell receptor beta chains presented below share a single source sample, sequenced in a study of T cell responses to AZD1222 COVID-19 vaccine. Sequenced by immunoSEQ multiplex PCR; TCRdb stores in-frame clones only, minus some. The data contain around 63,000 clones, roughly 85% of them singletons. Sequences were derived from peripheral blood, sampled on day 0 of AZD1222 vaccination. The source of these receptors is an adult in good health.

CDR3 bases: TGTGCCACCAGCAGAGAGCGCGGACAGAGTTACGAGCAGTACTTC. Protein sequence: CATSRERGQSYEQYF. The V gene is TRBV15, the J gene TRBJ2-7; D may be TRBD1 (6 bases). Looked up from germline, CDR1 is LNHNV and CDR2 is YYDKDF (reference sequence). The CDR3 has 15 amino acids. V was trimmed by 0 bases and J by 4 bases, leaving 13 bases between them.

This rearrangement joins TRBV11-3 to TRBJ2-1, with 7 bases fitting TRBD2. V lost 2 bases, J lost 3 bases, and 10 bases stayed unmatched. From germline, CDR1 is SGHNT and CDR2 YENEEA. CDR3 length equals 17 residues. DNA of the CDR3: TGTGCCAGCAGCTTATTAAAGGGAGGGGCCCTCTACAATGAGCAGTTCTTC. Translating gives CASSLLKGGALYNEQFF.

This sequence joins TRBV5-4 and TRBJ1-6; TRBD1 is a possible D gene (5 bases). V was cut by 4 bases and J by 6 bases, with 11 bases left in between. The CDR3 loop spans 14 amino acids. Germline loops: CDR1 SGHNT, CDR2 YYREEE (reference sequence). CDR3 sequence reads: CASSPTGTNSPLHF. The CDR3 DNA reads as TGTGCCAGCAGCCCCACCGGGACTAATTCACCCCTCCACTTT. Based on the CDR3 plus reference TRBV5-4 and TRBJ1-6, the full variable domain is ETGVTQSPTHLIKTRGQQVTLRCSSQSGHNTVSWYQQALGQGPQFIFQYYREEENGRGNFPPRFSGLQFPNYSSELNVNALELDDSALYLCASSPTGTNSPLHFGNGTRLTVT.

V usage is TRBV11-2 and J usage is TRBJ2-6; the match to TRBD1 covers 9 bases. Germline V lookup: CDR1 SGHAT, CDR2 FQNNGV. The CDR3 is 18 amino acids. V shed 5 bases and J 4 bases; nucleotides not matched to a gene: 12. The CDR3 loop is CASSPTGTGLSGANVLTF. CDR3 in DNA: TGTGCCAGCAGCCCCACCGGGACAGGGCTAAGCGGGGCCAACGTCCTGACTTTC.

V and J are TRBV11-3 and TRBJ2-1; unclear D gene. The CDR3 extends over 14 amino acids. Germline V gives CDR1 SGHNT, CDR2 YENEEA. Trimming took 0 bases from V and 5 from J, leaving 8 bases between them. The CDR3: CASSLDTRNNEQFF. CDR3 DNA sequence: TGTGCCAGCAGCTTAGATACACGGAACAATGAGCAGTTCTTC.

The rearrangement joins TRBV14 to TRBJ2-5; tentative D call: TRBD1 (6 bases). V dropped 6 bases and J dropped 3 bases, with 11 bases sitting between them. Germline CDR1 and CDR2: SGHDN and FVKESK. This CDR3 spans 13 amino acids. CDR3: CASRQGIEETQYF. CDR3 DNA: TGTGCCAGCAGACAGGGTATCGAAGAGACCCAGTACTTC.

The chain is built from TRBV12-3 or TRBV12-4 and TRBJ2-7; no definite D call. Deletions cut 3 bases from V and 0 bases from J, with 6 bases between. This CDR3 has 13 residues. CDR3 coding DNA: TGTGCCAGCAGTTTGAGGAACTCCTACGAGCAGTACTTC. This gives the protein CASSLRNSYEQYF.

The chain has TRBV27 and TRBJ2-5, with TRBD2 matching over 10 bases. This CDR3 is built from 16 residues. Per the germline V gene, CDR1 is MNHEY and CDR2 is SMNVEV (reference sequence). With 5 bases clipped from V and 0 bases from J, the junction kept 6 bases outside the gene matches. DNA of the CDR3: TGTGCCAGCAGTACGTTACTAGCGGGGTACCAAGAGACCCAGTACTTC. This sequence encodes CASSTLLAGYQETQYF.

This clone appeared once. CDR3 DNA sequence: TGTGCCAGCCCCTCCCAAGGGACTTGGGACTATGGCTACACCTTC. Translation: CASPSQGTWDYGYTF. The chain recombines TRBV27 with TRBJ1-2, with D possibly matching TRBD1 (5 bases). CDR1 and CDR2 (germline): MNHEY, SMNVEV (reference sequence). The CDR3 loop spans 15 amino acids. V was trimmed by 8 bases and J by 3 bases, leaving 19 bases between them.

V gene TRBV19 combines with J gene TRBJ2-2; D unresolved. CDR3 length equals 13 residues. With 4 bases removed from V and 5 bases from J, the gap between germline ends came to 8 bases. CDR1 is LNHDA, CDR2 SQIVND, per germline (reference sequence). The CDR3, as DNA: TGTGCCAGTAGTACCAGACCGACCGGGGAGCTGTTTTTT. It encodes CASSTRPTGELFF.

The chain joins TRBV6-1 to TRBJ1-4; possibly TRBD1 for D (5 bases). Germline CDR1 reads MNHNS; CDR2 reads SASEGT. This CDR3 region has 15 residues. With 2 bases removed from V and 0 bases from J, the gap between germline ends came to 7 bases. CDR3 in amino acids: CASSEQGSTNEKLFF. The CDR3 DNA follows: TGTGCCAGCAGTGAACAGGGATCAACTAATGAAAAACTGTTTTTT.

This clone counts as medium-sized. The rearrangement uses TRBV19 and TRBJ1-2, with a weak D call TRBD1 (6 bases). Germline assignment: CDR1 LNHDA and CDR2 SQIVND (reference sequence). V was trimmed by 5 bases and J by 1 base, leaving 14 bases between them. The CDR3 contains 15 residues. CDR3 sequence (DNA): TGTGCCAGTAGTCTGCAGACAGGAGGTAACTATGGCTACACCTTC. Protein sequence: CASSLQTGGNYGYTF.

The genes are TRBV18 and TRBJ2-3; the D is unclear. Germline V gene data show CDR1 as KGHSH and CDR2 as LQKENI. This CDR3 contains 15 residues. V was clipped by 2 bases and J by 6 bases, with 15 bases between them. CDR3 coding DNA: TGTGCCAGCTCACCAGGGGTCAGCGCCTACGATACGCAGTATTTT. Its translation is CASSPGVSAYDTQYF.

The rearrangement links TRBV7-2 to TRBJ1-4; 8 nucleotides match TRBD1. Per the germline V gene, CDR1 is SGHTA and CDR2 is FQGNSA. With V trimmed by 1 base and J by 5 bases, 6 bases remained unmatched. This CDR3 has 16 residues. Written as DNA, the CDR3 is TGTGCCAGCAGCTTAGGAGACAGGGGCCGGAATGAAAAACTGTTTTTT. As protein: CASSLGDRGRNEKLFF.